The clone carrying this T cell receptor (beta chain) was counted ten times or more. The time point here: newly diagnosed GD, antithyroid drugs for less than 3 months. RNA from PBMCs was the source of the TCR library. Researchers made TCR beta libraries by using iRepertoire HTBI primers and running Arm-PCR on CDR3 regions. Authors' processing steps: Spanning all samples, the identified segments comprised around 64 TRBV and over 13 TRBJ. TCRdb reprocessed the multiplex PCR reads with MiXCR, giving one entry per CDR3 protein. In this record, the V and J calls reflect TCRdb's handling and not the investigators' own analysis. The sample includes 390,000 or so distinct CDR3 sequences, around 11% seen only once; the top ten take 15% to 20%. Trimming cost V 5 bases and J 3 bases; bases outside gene matches: 7. The V gene's germline CDR1 is MNHNS and CDR2 SASEGT. CDR3 length: 15 residues. This sample was included in a study of regulatory T cells in long-lasting Graves disease. Across the whole study: New Graves' disease cases had less than 3 months of antithyroid drugs.

The same specimen was also included in a second study, on T cells in Graves' hyperthyroidism and ophthalmopathy. In that study: In making diagnoses, clinical symptoms, serum thyroxine and TRAb, thyroid ultrasound and orbital computed tomography were all used. HTBI primers were used for first-round RT-PCR of the TCR CDR3.

The receptor's source is a woman younger than 35 with Graves disease. The gene calls are TRBV6-1 and TRBJ1-5; 7 bases are shared with TRBD1. The sequences come from peripheral blood mononuclear cells (PBMCs), collected at new diagnosis, from a patient treated with antithyroid drugs. This CDR3 is CASSNPGQTNQPQHF. CDR3 nucleotides: TGTGCCAGCAGTAACCCGGGACAGACCAATCAGCCCCAGCATTTT.